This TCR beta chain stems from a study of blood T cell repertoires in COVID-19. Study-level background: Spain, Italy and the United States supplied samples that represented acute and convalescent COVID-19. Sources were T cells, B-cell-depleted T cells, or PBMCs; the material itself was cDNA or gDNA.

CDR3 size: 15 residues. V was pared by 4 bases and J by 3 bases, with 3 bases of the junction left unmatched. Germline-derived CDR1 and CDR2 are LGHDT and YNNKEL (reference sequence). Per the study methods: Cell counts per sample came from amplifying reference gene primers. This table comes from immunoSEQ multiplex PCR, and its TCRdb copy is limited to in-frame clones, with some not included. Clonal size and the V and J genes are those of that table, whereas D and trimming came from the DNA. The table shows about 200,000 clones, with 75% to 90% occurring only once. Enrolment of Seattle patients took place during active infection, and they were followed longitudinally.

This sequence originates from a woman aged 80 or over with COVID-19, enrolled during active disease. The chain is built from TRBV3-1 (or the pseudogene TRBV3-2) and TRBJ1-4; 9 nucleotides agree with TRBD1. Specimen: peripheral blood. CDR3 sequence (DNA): TGTGCCAGCAGCCTACAGGGGGCTCCTAATGAAAAACTGTTTTTT. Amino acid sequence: CASSLQGAPNEKLFF.